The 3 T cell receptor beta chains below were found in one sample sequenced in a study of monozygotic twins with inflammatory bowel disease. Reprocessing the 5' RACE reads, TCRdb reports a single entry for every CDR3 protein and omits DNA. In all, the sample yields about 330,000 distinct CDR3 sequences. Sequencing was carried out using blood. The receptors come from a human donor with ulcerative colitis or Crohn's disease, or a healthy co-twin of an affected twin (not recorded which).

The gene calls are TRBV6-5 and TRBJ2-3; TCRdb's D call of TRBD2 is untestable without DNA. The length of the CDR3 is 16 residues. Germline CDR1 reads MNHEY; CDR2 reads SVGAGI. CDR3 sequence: CASSYSGGSLTDTQYF.

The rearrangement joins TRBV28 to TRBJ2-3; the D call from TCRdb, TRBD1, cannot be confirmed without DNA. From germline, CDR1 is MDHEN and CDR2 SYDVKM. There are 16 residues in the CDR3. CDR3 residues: CASSLGAKQATDTQYF. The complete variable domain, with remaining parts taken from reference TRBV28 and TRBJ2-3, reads DVKVTQSSRYLVKRTGEKVFLECVQDMDHENMFWYRQDPGLGLRLIYFSYDVKMKEKGDIPEGYSVSREKKERFSLILESASTNQTSMYLCASSLGAKQATDTQYFGPGTRLTVL.

The CDR3: CASSLNRGRKEQFF. V usage is TRBV7-6 and J usage is TRBJ2-1; TCRdb calls TRBD1, which cannot be checked without DNA. The CDR3 is 14 residues long. CDR1 is SGHVS and CDR2 is FNYEAQ in the germline V gene.